This T cell receptor (beta chain) emerged from a study of CD8+CD57+ T cells in acquired aplastic anemia. Genomic DNA, serving as template, underwent TCR beta VDJ and CDR3 profiling. Each CDR3 protein gets one entry after TCRdb re-called the reads with MiXCR. The table lists roughly 93,000 distinct CDR3 sequences, 55% to 75% of them singletons. Flow cytometry had shown expanded CD8+CD57+ cells in the patients chosen for sequencing. Patients were untreated when blood was sampled. The sample consisted of sorted CD4+, CD8+, or CD8+CD57+ T cells (not recorded which) from PBMCs. The TCR sequence derives from a human donor with aplastic anemia.

The chain's CDR3 is CASSPTGGSGTYTF. The CDR3 nucleotides are TGTGCCAGCAGCCCGACAGGGGGCTCGGGCACCTACACCTTC. The chain couples TRBV7-9 to TRBJ1-2; TRBD1 matches at 10 bases. This CDR3 spans 14 amino acids. CDR1 is SEHNR, CDR2 FQNEAQ, per germline (reference sequence). Germline trimming cut 5 bases from V and 10 bases from J; bases unmatched to any gene: 10.